A single sample is the source of the 19 T cell receptor beta chains below, sequenced in a study of regulatory T cells in long-lasting Graves disease. HTBI primers from iRepertoire and Arm-PCR of CDR3 regions yielded the TCR beta libraries. Using its own MiXCR run on the multiplex PCR reads, TCRdb lists one record per CDR3 protein. The sample comprises approximately 400,000 distinct CDR3 sequences, more than 20% of which are singletons, and roughly 20% rests with the top ten. Time point meaning: persistent/refractory GD, antithyroid drugs over 5 years with positive TRAb. PBMCs were the source of the RNA used for TCR sequencing. The sample here was peripheral blood mononuclear cells (PBMCs), taken when the disease was refractory, from a patient treated with antithyroid drugs. Receptors originate from a female donor with Graves disease.

The chain uses TRBV6-1 and TRBJ2-2; 8 bases are shared with TRBD1. This CDR3 has 16 residues. V lost 6 bases to trimming and J lost 5 bases; unmatched junction nucleotides: 11. Germline lookup yields CDR1 MNHNS and CDR2 SASEGT. CDR3 residues: CASSLYRGQATGELFF. In DNA form, the CDR3 reads TGTGCCAGCAGCCTTTACAGGGGACAGGCAACCGGGGAGCTGTTTTTT.

A word on this clonotype: A much bigger clone sits one base away, suggesting this may be a read error. V and J are TRBV10-1 and TRBJ1-1; D unclear. CDR3 length: 13 amino acids. The V end lost 10 bases, the J end lost 0 bases, and 12 bases lay between the germline ends. Germline CDR1 and CDR2: WNHNN and SYGVQD (reference sequence). The CDR3: CANIRRMNTEAFF. DNA for the CDR3: TGCGCCAACATTAGACGGATGAACACTGAAGCTTTCTTT.

V is TRBV11-2 and J is TRBJ1-4; D is uncertain. Trimming cost V 5 bases and J 0 bases, with 13 bases left between them. Germline loops: CDR1 SGHAT, CDR2 FQNNGV. CDR3 length equals 16 residues. The CDR3, as DNA: TGTGCCAGCAGCCCCTCGGATAGCGCAACTAATGAAAAACTGTTTTTT. As protein: CASSPSDSATNEKLFF.

This chain uses TRBV6-1 with TRBJ1-4, with 8 positions matching TRBD1. This CDR3 spans 14 amino acids. Trimming removed 6 bases from V and 8 bases from J; junction bases left unmatched: 8. The V gene's germline CDR1 is MNHNS and CDR2 SASEGT. CDR3 coding DNA: TGTGCCAGCAGGGCAGGGGGCAGAGGGGAAAAACTGTTTTTT. Protein product: CASRAGGRGEKLFF.

There are many counts of this clonotype. The chain combines TRBV27 with TRBJ1-4; the match to TRBD1 covers 8 bases. Germline CDR1 MNHEY, CDR2 SMNVEV (reference sequence). Trimming took 7 bases from V and 7 from J; bases not matched to a gene: 8. CDR3 length: 14 amino acids. The CDR3 is CASTSGQGGEKLFF. The CDR3 region has the DNA TGTGCCAGCACATCCGGACAGGGCGGTGAAAAACTGTTTTTT.

V is TRBV19 and J is TRBJ1-2; D unresolved. Looked up from germline, CDR1 is LNHDA and CDR2 is SQIVND (reference sequence). CDR3 length: 13 residues. Trimming cost V 4 bases and J 11 bases, with 17 bases left between them. The CDR3 is CASSRTAFPGYTF. As DNA, the CDR3 is TGTGCCAGTAGTAGAACCGCCTTTCCTGGGTACACCTTC.

The chain carries TRBV4-2 and TRBJ1-1, with D tentatively TRBD1 (6 bases). Trimming took off 4 bases at V and 6 bases at J, with 12 bases between the two ends. This CDR3 contains 13 residues. CDR1 LGHNA and CDR2 YNFKEQ come from the germline V gene. The CDR3 DNA follows: TGTGCCAGCAGCCGTCAGGGGACCGCTGAAGCTTTCTTT. Amino acids: CASSRQGTAEAFF.

This chain connects TRBV9 to TRBJ2-5; TRBD2 is a possible D gene (7 bases). Germline loops: CDR1 SGDLS, CDR2 YYNGEE. The CDR3 runs to 14 residues. Deletions cut 2 bases from V and 4 bases from J, with 12 bases between. The CDR3 DNA is TGTGCCAGCAGCGTTCGGGGGGCGGGAGAGACCCAGTACTTC. This gives the protein CASSVRGAGETQYF.

This clonotype was observed many times. The chain recombines TRBV2 with TRBJ2-7; possibly TRBD2 for D (6 bases). V lost 7 bases and J lost 2, with 15 bases in between. Germline V CDR1 and CDR2: SNHLY, FYNNEI. This CDR3 comprises 14 residues. The DNA of the CDR3 is TGTGCCAGCACTAAAGGAGGGTTAGCCTACGAGCAGTACTTC. Its translation is CASTKGGLAYEQYF.

This clonotype was found a few times. This chain links TRBV3-1 with TRBJ2-3, with D hard to call. Trimming shortened V by 4 bases and J by 2 bases, and 10 bases separated the two germline ends. There are 14 residues in the CDR3. Germline V gene sequence: CDR1 LGHDT, CDR2 YNNKEL (reference sequence). The CDR3 DNA reads as TGTGCCAGCAGCCTTCTCAGATCCACAGATACGCAGTATTTT. Its translation: CASSLLRSTDTQYF.

At least ten counts were recorded for this clonotype. V is TRBV27 and J is TRBJ1-1, with a possible D match to TRBD1 (5 bases). The V and J ends lost 6 bases and 1 base respectively, with 12 bases between them. The CDR3 consists of 14 residues. Germline values: CDR1 MNHEY, CDR2 SMNVEV (reference sequence). The CDR3 nucleotides read TGTGCCAGCAGCTGGGGGTCCGAGAACACTGAAGCTTTCTTT. Its translation is CASSWGSENTEAFF.

The gene calls are TRBV19 and TRBJ2-7; 8 bases fit TRBD2. This CDR3 comprises 14 residues. Germline V gene lookup returns CDR1 LNHDA and CDR2 SQIVND (reference sequence). V dropped 3 bases and J dropped 4; count of bases not matched to a gene: 5. CDR3 DNA sequence: TGTGCCAGTAGTATCAGCGGGGGCAGGTACGAGCAGTACTTC. It is translated as CASSISGGRYEQYF.

This rearrangement joins TRBV3-1 to TRBJ2-3; 11 bases align to TRBD2. This CDR3 region has 20 residues. The germline CDR1 and CDR2 sequences are LGHDT and YNNKEL (reference sequence). Trimming at V came to 3 bases and at J to 1 base, leaving 15 bases not matched to a gene. In nucleotides, the CDR3 is TGTGCCAGCAGCCACGGTTGGCAAACTAGCGGGAGATCTGGCACAGATACGCAGTATTTT. This sequence encodes CASSHGWQTSGRSGTDTQYF.

This clonotype was seen only a few times. The J gene is TRBJ1-2, the V gene TRBV7-9; perhaps TRBD1 as D (6 bases). Trimming pared 6 bases from V and 6 bases from J, leaving 14 bases between. This CDR3 contains 13 residues. Germline CDR1 is SEHNR and CDR2 is FQNEAQ (reference sequence). This CDR3 is CASSTSAGDGYTF. The CDR3 DNA reads as TGTGCCAGCAGTACCTCAGCAGGGGATGGCTACACCTTC.

This clonotype was counted at least ten times. The chain carries TRBV6-2 or TRBV6-3 and TRBJ1-1; TRBD1 might be the D (5 bases). Trimming cost V 3 bases and J 2 bases, with 7 bases left between them. Germline values: CDR1 MNHEY, CDR2 SVGEGT. There are 13 residues in the CDR3. CDR3 in DNA: TGTGCCAGCAGTTATGACAGCAACACTGAAGCTTTCTTT. Translated, it gives CASSYDSNTEAFF.

DNA for the CDR3: TGTGCCAGTAGTATCGAACCGCGGAGTGCAGTAGCTTTCTTT. Protein sequence: CASSIEPRSAVAFF. The V call is TRBV19, the J call TRBJ1-1; D unclear. With 3 bases removed from V and 10 bases from J, the gap between germline ends came to 18 bases. This CDR3 is built from 14 residues. Germline V lookup: CDR1 LNHDA, CDR2 SQIVND (reference sequence).

There are a few counts of this clonotype. Given a much more abundant clone one base away, this may be a read error. The rearrangement links TRBV5-5 to TRBJ2-2; D not certain. This CDR3 is built from 13 residues. CDR1 SGHKS and CDR2 YYEKEE come from the germline V gene (reference sequence). The V end lost 1 base, the J end lost 4 bases, and 5 bases lay between the germline ends. For the CDR3, the DNA is TGTGCCAGCAGCTTGCCGGTCACCGGGGAGCTGTTTTTT. Protein sequence: CASSLPVTGELFF.

This clonotype was seen repeatedly, ten times or more. The J gene is TRBJ1-1, the V gene TRBV12-3 or TRBV12-4; a possible D gene is TRBD1 (6 bases). V lost 5 bases to trimming and J lost 0 bases, with 13 bases between them. The CDR3 has 15 amino acids. The CDR3 is CASSARQVMNTEAFF. As DNA, the CDR3 is TGTGCCAGCAGTGCTCGACAGGTCATGAACACTGAAGCTTTCTTT.

The V call is TRBV6-1, the J call TRBJ2-2; D is ambiguous. The CDR3 consists of 13 residues. Germline CDR1 reads MNHNS; CDR2 reads SASEGT. The V end was cut by 7 bases, the J end by 5 bases, with 11 bases between. In DNA, the CDR3 is TGTGCCAGCATCCAGAGTGGGACCGGGGAGCTGTTTTTT. Translation: CASIQSGTGELFF.